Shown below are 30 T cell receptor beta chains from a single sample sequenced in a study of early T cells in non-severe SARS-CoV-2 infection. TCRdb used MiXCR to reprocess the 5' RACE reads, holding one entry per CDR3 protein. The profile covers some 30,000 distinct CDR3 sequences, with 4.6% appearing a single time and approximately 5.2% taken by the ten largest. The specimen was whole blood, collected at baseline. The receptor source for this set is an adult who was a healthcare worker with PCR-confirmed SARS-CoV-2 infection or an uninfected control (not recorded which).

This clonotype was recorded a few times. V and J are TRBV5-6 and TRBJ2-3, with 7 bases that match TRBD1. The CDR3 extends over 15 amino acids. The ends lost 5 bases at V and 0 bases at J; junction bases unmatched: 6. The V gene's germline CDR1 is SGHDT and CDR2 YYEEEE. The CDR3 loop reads CASSFGTASTDTQYF. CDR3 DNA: TGTGCCAGCAGTTTCGGGACAGCTAGCACAGATACGCAGTATTTT.

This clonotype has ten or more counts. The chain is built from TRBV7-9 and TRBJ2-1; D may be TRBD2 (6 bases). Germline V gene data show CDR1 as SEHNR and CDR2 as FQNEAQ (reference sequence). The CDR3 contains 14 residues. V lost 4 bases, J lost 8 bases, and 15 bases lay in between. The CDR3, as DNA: TGTGCCAGCAGCTCTCCGGGACTGGGGGATGAGCAGTTCTTC. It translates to CASSSPGLGDEQFF.

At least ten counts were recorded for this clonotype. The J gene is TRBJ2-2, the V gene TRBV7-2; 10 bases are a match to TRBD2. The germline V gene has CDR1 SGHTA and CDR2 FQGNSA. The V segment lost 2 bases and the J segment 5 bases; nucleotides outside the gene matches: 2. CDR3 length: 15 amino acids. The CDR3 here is CASSLNSGGTGELFF. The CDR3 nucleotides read TGTGCCAGCAGCTTAAATAGCGGGGGGACCGGGGAGCTGTTTTTT.

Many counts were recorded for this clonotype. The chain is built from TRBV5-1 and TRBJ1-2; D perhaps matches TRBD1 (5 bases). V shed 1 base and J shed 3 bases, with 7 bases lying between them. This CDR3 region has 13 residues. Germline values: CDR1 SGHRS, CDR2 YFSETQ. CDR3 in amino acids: CASSLRGDYGYTF. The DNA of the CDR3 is TGCGCCAGCAGCTTGCGGGGGGACTATGGCTACACCTTC.

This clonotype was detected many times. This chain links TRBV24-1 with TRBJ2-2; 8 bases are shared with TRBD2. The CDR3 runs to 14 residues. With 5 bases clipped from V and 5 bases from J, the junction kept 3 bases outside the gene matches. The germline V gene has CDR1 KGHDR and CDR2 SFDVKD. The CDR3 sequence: CATSGAGGTGELFF. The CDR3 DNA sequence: TGTGCCACCAGTGGTGCGGGAGGTACCGGGGAGCTGTTTTTT.

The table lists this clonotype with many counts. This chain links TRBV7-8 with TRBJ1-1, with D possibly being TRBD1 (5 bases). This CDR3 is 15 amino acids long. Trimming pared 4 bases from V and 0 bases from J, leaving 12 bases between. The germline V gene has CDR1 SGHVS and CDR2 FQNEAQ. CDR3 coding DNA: TGTGCCAGCAGCTGGAGACAGACTCTGAACACTGAAGCTTTCTTT. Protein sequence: CASSWRQTLNTEAFF.

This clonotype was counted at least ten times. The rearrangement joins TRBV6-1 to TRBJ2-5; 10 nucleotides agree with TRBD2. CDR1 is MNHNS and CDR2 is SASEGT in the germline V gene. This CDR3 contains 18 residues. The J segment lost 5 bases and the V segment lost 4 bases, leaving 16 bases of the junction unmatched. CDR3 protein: CASSGTAGTSATRETQYF. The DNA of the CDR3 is TGTGCCAGCAGTGGCACAGCCGGGACTAGCGCGACACGGGAGACCCAGTACTTC.

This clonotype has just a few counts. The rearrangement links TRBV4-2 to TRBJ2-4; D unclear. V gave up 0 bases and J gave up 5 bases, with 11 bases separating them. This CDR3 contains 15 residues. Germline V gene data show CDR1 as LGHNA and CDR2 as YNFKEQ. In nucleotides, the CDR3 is TGTGCCAGCAGCCAAGATTCCATAGGGCAAAACATTCAGTACTTC. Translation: CASSQDSIGQNIQYF.

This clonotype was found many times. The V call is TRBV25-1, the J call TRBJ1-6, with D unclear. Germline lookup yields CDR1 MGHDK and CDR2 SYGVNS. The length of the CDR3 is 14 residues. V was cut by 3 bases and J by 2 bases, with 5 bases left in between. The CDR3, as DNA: TGTGCCAGCAGTGAGGTTCCCTATAATTCACCCCTCCACTTT. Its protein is CASSEVPYNSPLHF.

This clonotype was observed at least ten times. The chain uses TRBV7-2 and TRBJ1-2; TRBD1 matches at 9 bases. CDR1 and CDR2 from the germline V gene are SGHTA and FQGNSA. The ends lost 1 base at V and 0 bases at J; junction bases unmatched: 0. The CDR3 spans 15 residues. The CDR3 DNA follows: TGTGCCAGCAGCTTAGGGACAGGGGCTAACTATGGCTACACCTTC. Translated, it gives CASSLGTGANYGYTF.

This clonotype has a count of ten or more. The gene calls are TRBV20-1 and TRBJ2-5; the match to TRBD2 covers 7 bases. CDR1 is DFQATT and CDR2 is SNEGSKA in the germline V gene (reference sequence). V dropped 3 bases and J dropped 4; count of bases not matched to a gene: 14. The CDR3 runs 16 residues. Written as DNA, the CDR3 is TGCAGTGCTAGGGGCCCCCCAGCGGGGACGGGAGAGACCCAGTACTTC. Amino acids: CSARGPPAGTGETQYF.

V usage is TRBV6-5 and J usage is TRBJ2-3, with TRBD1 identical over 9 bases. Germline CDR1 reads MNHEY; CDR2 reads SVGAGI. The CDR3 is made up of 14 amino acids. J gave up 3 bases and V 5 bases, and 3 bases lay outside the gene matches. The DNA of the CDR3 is TGTGCCAGCAGTCGGGACAGGGAAACAGATACGCAGTATTTT. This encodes CASSRDRETDTQYF.

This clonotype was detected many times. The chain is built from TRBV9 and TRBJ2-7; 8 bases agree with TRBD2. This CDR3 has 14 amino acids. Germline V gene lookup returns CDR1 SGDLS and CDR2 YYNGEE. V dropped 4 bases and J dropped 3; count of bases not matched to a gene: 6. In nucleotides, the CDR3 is TGTGCCAGCAGCCCAGCGGGAGAGGGCTACGAGCAGTACTTC. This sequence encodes CASSPAGEGYEQYF.

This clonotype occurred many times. The CDR3 region is CASSSLVPSYGYTF. CDR3 DNA: TGTGCCAGCAGCTCTCTGGTACCCTCCTATGGCTACACCTTC. The gene calls are TRBV7-9 and TRBJ1-2; D remains unclear. CDR1 and CDR2 (germline): SEHNR, FQNEAQ (reference sequence). The CDR3 extends over 14 amino acids. V was shortened by 4 bases and J by 4 bases, with 13 bases between the two germline ends. The variable domain in full, with the rest retrieved from reference TRBV7-9 and TRBJ1-2, is DTGVSQNPRHKITKRGQNVTFRCDPISEHNRLYWYRQTLGQGPEFLTYFQNEAQLEKSRLLSDRFSAERPKGSFSTLEIQRTEQGDSAMYLCASSSLVPSYGYTFGSGTRLTVV.

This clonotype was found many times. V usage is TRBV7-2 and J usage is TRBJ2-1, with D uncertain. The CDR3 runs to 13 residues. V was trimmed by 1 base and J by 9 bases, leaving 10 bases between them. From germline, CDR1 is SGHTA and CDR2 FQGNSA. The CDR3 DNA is TGTGCCAGCAGCTTAGTAAGGGATATTGAGCAGTTCTTC. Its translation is CASSLVRDIEQFF. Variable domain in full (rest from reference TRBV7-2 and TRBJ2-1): GAGVSQSPSNKVTEKGKDVELRCDPISGHTALYWYRQSLGQGLEFLIYFQGNSAPDKSGLPSDRFSAERTGGSVSTLTIQRTQQEDSAVYLCASSLVRDIEQFFGPGTRLTVL.

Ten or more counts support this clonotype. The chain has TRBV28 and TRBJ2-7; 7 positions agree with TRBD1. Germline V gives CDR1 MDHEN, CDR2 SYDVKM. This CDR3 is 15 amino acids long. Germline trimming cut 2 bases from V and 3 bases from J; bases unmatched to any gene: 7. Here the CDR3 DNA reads TGTGCCAGCAGTTTAGAGGACAGGAAAAACTACGAGCAGTACTTC. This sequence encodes CASSLEDRKNYEQYF.

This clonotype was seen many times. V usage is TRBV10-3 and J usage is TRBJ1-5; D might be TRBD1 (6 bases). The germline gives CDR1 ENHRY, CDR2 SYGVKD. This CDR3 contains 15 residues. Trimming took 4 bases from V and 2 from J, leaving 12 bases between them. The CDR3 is CAISVGGAGNQPQHF. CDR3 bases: TGTGCCATCAGTGTGGGGGGCGCGGGCAATCAGCCCCAGCATTTT.

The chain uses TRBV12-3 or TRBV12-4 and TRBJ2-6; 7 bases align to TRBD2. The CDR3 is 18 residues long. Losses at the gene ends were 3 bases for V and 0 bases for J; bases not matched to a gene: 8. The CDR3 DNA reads TGTGCCAGCAGTTTTCTAAGCGGGGCCCTCTCTGGGGCCAACGTCCTGACTTTC. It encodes CASSFLSGALSGANVLTF.

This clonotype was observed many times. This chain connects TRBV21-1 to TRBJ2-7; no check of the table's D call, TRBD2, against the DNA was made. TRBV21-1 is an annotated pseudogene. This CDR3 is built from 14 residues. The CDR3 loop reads CASSKGPGPHEQYF. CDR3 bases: TGTGCCAGCAGCAAAGGGCCAGGGCCACACGAGCAGTACTTC.

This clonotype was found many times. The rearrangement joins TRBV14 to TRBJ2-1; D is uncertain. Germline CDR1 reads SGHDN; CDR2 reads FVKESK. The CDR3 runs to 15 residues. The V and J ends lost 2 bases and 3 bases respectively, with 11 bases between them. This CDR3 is CASSQPWIGYNEQFF. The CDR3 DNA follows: TGTGCCAGCAGCCAACCCTGGATCGGCTACAATGAGCAGTTCTTC.

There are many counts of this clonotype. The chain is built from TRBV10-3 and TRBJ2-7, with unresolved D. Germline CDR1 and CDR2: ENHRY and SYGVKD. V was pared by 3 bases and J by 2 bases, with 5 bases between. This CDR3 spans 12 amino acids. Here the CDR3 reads CAISDRAYEQYF. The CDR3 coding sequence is TGTGCCATCAGTGACCGAGCCTACGAGCAGTACTTC.

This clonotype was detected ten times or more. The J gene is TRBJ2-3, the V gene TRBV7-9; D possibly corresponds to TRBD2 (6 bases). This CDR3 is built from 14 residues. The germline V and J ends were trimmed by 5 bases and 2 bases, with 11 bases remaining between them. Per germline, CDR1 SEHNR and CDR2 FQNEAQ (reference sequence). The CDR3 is CASSPGLPTDTQYF. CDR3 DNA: TGTGCCAGCAGCCCGGGACTCCCCACAGATACGCAGTATTTT.

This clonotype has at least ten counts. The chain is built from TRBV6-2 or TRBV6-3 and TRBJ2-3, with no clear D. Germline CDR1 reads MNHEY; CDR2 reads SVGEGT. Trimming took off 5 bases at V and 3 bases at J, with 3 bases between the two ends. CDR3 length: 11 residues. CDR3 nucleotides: TGTGCCAGCAGTCCTACAGATACGCAGTATTTT. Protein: CASSPTDTQYF.

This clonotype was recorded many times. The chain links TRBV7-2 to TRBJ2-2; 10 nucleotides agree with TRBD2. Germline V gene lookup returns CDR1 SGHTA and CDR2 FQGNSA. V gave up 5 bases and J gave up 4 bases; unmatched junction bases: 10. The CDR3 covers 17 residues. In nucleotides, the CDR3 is TGTGCCAGCAGCCCCAGTAGCCTAGCGGGGGTCACCGGGGAGCTGTTTTTT. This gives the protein CASSPSSLAGVTGELFF.

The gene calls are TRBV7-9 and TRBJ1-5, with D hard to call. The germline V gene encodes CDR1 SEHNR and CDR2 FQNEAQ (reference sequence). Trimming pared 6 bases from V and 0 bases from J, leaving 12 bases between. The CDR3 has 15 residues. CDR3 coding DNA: TGTGCCAGCAGTATTGATTCCTCTAGCAATCAGCCCCAGCATTTT. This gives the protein CASSIDSSSNQPQHF.

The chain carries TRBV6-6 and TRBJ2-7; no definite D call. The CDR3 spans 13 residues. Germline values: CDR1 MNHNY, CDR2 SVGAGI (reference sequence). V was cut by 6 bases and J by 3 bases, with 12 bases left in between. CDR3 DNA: TGTGCCAGCAGATTGGGAATCGACTACGAGCAGTACTTC. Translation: CASRLGIDYEQYF.

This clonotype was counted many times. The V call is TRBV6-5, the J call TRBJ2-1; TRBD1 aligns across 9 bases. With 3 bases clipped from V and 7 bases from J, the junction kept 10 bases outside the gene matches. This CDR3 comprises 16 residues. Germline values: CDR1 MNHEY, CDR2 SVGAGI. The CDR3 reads CASSYTGTGIVNEQFF. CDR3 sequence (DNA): TGTGCCAGCAGTTATACCGGGACAGGGATTGTTAATGAGCAGTTCTTC.

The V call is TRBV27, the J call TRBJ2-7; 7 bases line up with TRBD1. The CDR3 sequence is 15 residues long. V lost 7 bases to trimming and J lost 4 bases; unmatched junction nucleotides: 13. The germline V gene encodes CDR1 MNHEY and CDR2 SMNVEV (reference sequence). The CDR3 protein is CASKLQGSSLYEQYF. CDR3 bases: TGTGCCAGCAAACTACAGGGGTCGTCTCTATACGAGCAGTACTTC.

CDR3 region: CASSSLNGGVESNQPQHF. The CDR3 DNA reads as TGTGCCAGCAGCTCGCTTAACGGAGGAGTTGAAAGCAATCAGCCCCAGCATTTT. V gene TRBV7-8 combines with J gene TRBJ1-5; D unclear. CDR1 and CDR2 from the germline V gene are SGHVS and FQNEAQ. This CDR3 region has 18 residues. The V end lost 4 bases, the J end lost 1 base, and 20 bases lay between the germline ends.

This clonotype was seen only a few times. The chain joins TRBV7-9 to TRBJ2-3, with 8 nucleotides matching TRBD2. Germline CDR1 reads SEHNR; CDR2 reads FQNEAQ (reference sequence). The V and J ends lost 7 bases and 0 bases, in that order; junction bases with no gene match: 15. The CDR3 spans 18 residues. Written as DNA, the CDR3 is TGTGCCAGCACCCAGTTAGCGGGGCGCCTTCGGAGCACAGATACGCAGTATTTT. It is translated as CASTQLAGRLRSTDTQYF.